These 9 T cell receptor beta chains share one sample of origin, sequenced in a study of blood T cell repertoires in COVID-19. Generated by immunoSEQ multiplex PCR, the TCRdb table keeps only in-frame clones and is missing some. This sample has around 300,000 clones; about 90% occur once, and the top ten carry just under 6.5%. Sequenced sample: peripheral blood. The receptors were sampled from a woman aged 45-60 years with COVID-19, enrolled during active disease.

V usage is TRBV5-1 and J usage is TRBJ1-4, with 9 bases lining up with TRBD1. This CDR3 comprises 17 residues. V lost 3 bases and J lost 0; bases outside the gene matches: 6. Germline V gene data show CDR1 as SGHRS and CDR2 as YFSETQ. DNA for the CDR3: TGCGCCAGCAGCTCGGGACAGGGCGATCCAACTAATGAAAAACTGTTTTTT. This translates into CASSSGQGDPTNEKLFF.

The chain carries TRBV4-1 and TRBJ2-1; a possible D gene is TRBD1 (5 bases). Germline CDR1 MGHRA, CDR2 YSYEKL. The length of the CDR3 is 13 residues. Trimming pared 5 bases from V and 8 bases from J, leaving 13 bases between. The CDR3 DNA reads TGCGCCAGCAGCGCGTACAGGACCGATGAGCAGTTCTTC. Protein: CASSAYRTDEQFF.

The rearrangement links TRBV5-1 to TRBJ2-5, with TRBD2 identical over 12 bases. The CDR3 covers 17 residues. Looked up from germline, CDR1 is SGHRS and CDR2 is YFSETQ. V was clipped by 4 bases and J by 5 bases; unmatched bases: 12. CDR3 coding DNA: TGCGCCAGCAGCAGCTACAGACTAGCGGGAGCGGGCGAGACCCAGTACTTC. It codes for CASSSYRLAGAGETQYF.

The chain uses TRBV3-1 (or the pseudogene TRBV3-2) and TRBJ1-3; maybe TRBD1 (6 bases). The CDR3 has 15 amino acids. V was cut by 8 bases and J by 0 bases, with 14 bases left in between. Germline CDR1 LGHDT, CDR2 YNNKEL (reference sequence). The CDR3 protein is CASRRGLDSGNTIYF. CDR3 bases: TGTGCCAGCCGCAGGGGTTTGGACTCTGGAAACACCATATATTTT.

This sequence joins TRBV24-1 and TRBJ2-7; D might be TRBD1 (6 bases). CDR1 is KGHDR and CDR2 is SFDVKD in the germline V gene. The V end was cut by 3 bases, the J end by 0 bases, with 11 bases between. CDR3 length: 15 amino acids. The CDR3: CATSDPGQPSYEQYF. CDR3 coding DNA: TGTGCCACCAGTGATCCAGGACAGCCCTCCTACGAGCAGTACTTC.

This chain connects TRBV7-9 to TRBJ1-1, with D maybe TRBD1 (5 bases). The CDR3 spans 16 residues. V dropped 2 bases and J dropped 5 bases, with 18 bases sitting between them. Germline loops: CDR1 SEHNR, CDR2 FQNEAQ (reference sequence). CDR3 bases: TGTGCCAGCAGCTTAAACCCGCGCAGGGATCTAACTGAAGCTTTCTTT. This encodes CASSLNPRRDLTEAFF.

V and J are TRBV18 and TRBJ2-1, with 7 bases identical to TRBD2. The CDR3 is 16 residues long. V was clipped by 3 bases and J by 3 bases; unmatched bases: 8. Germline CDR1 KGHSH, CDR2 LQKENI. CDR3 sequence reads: CASSPTVLAVYNEQFF. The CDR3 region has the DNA TGTGCCAGCTCACCTACCGTGCTAGCGGTCTACAATGAGCAGTTCTTC.

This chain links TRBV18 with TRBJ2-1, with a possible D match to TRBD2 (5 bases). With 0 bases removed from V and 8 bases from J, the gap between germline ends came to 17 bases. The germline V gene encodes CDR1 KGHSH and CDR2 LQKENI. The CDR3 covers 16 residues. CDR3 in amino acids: CASSPPWNRGSDEQFF. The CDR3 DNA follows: TGTGCCAGCTCACCACCGTGGAACCGGGGAAGCGATGAGCAGTTCTTC. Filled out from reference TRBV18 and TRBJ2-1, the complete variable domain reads NAGVMQNPRHLVRRRGQEARLRCSPMKGHSHVYWYRQLPEEGLKFMVYLQKENIIDESGMPKERFSAEFPKEGPSILRIQQVVRGDSAAYFCASSPPWNRGSDEQFFGPGTRLTVL.

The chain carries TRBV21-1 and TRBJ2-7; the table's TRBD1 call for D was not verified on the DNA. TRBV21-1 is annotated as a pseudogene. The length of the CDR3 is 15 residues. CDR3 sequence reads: CASSNIRQALGEQYF. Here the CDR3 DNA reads TGTGCCAGCAGCAACATACGACAGGCCCTGGGCGAGCAGTACTTC.